This TCR beta chain was identified during a study of blood T cell repertoires in COVID-19. The length of the CDR3 is 13 residues. Germline CDR1 and CDR2: SGHTA and FQGNSA. V was trimmed by 5 bases and J by 8 bases, leaving 13 bases between them. Only in-frame clones appear in the TCRdb table, and some are missing; sequencing was by immunoSEQ multiplex PCR. The sample contains under 200,000 clones, around 77% of which appear only once. The sequenced sample was peripheral blood. The receptor comes from a man in his sixties or seventies with acute or convalescent COVID-19. The rearrangement uses TRBV7-2 and TRBJ2-1, with D maybe TRBD1 (5 bases). The CDR3: CASSHGRVYEQFF. CDR3 sequence (DNA): TGTGCCAGCAGCCATGGCAGGGTCTATGAGCAGTTCTTC. Filled out from reference TRBV7-2 and TRBJ2-1, the complete variable domain reads GAGVSQSPSNKVTEKGKDVELRCDPISGHTALYWYRQSLGQGLEFLIYFQGNSAPDKSGLPSDRFSAERTGGSVSTLTIQRTQQEDSAVYLCASSHGRVYEQFFGPGTRLTVL.